A selection of T cell receptor beta chains follows, all from one sample in a study of T cells after posttransplantation cyclophosphamide. TCRdb's copy holds only in-frame clones and misses some; the assay was immunoSEQ multiplex PCR. The sample yields about 38,000 clones, without any singletons. The specimen was PBMCs. These receptors came from a middle-aged man in good health, CMV-negative, and a related stem cell transplant donor. Both conserved end residues are part of each CDR3.

v_gene	j_gene	CDR3aa
TRBV6-1	TRBJ2-3	CASSDRGPPDTQYF
TRBV30	TRBJ1-1	CAWSPRTGDTEAFF
TRBV6-5	TRBJ1-1	CASSMTGSGFGEAFF
TRBV27	.	CASSSPVGQGIYEQYF
TRBV9	TRBJ2-3	CASSVGSLRRDTQYF
TRBV10-3	TRBJ2-5	CAISEGSGGAEETQYF
TRBV14	TRBJ2-1	CASSQDPSGTVNEQFF
TRBV9	TRBJ2-7	CASSPGSYEQYF
TRBV9	TRBJ2-5	CASSVGGGPQETQYF
TRBV27	TRBJ1-4	CASSLRQNEKLFF
TRBV5-6	TRBJ1-1	CASSWGQGRAFF
TRBV10-3	TRBJ1-1	CAISDRVDTEAFF
TRBV6-1	TRBJ1-6	CASMATATNSPLHF
TRBV5-1	TRBJ2-5	CASSLESGQGAETQYF
TRBV5-1	TRBJ2-3	CASSLAGGSALSTDTQYF
TRBV14	TRBJ2-2	CASSLQGWTGELFF
TRBV7-3	TRBJ2-1	CASSSLQGANEQFF
TRBV10-3	TRBJ1-5	CAIKGAANQPQHF
TRBV29-1	TRBJ2-7	CSVALRGTSEQYF
TRBV5-6	TRBJ2-6	CASSLVPGGSGANVLTF
TRBV13	TRBJ2-3	CASSPMDYRTDTQYF
TRBV9	TRBJ2-3	CASSARLAETDTQYF
TRBV7-6	TRBJ2-3	CASSLAVGAGADTQYF
TRBV4-1	TRBJ2-3	CASNDRLAGVTDTQYF
TRBV5-1	TRBJ2-3	CASSLEAAVSTDTQYF
TRBV7-9	TRBJ1-1	CASSGAGNTEAFF
TRBV6-5	TRBJ2-1	CASRRSYNEQFF
TRBV10-3	TRBJ2-1	CAISESGTRGTRNEQFF
TRBV7-3	TRBJ2-3	CASSPIGGTQYF
TRBV6-5	TRBJ1-2	CASSYFRGKSGYTF
TRBV12-5	TRBJ2-3	CASGPSGLAGGTDTQYF
TRBV4-2	.	CASSPSLGGEQYF
TRBV7-2	TRBJ2-2	CASSQSGQDTGELFF
TRBV5-6	TRBJ1-6	CASSLGTAAFNSPLHF
TRBV5-1	TRBJ2-1	CASSRGTSGVYEQFF
TRBV29-1	TRBJ2-2	CSVVYRGSSTGELFF
TRBV5-1	TRBJ2-5	CASSLVLAGEETQYF
TRBV7-3	TRBJ2-2	CASSPRTSGTGELFF
TRBV2	TRBJ2-7	CASSGGGLAGGPYEQYF
TRBV5-6	TRBJ1-6	CASRTDRDYSPLHF
TRBV2	TRBJ1-2	CASRPGSGSIYGYTF
TRBV27	TRBJ2-5	CASSLWGLDHLETQYF
TRBV7-9	TRBJ2-5	CASSADRLEETQYF
TRBV6-1	TRBJ1-1	CASSETTGENTEAFF
TRBV5-1	TRBJ2-1	CASSVSGTNNEQFF
TRBV7-3	TRBJ2-2	CASSTEGQGRTGELFF
TRBV7-9	TRBJ1-6	CASSFGGSGTPLHF
TRBV11-2	TRBJ1-2	CASSLRQGLGYGYTF
TRBV29-1	TRBJ1-1	CSAHGGGTEAFF
TRBV9	TRBJ1-5	CASSVAPGPNQPQHF
TRBV7-2	TRBJ1-1	CASSFNPQGTEAFF
TRBV6-5	TRBJ1-2	CASRWGQGNYGYTF
TRBV19	TRBJ2-7	CASTDLSSYEQYF
TRBV30	.	CAWSSGRNYEQYF
TRBV6-1	TRBJ2-1	CASGPGLAARNEQFF
TRBV18	TRBJ2-7	CASSPPGQGISYEQYF
TRBV5-1	TRBJ2-5	CASSYVAGGQETQYF